The 14 T cell receptor beta chains given below trace back to one sample, sequenced in a study of blood T cell repertoires in COVID-19. Profiling relied on immunoSEQ multiplex PCR, and the TCRdb table lists in-frame clones only, not all of them. The table records about 100,000 clones, 85% of them present only once. The sequenced sample consisted of peripheral blood. All receptors come from a woman between 65 and 79 years old with active or convalescent COVID-19.

The chain links TRBV7-8 to TRBJ2-7; 9 nucleotides agree with TRBD2. V lost 1 base, J lost 3 bases, and 7 bases stayed unmatched. This CDR3 is 16 amino acids long. In germline, CDR1 is SGHVS, CDR2 FQNEAQ. The CDR3 is CASSLGSVAGVYEQYF. The DNA for the CDR3 is TGTGCCAGCAGCTTAGGTTCGGTAGCGGGAGTCTACGAGCAGTACTTC.

The chain employs TRBV7-6 and TRBJ2-7; 12 nucleotides line up with TRBD1. V gave up 4 bases and J gave up 6 bases; unmatched junction bases: 10. Germline lookup yields CDR1 SGHVS and CDR2 FNYEAQ. The CDR3 is 16 residues long. The CDR3, as DNA: TGTGCCAGCAGCTCCCTCCGGGACAGGGGGCACGGCGAGCAGTACTTC. It codes for CASSSLRDRGHGEQYF.

The J gene is TRBJ2-1, the V gene TRBV11-3; a weak D match, TRBD2 (7 bases). Trimming took 5 bases from V and 10 from J, leaving 15 bases between them. The CDR3 extends over 13 amino acids. From germline, CDR1 is SGHNT and CDR2 YENEEA. For the CDR3, the DNA is TGTGCCAGCAGCCAAGGGGGGGTAAGGGAGCAGTTCTTC. Residues: CASSQGGVREQFF.

Points on this clone: Distinct nucleotide sequences in the sample also encode this CDR3. V and J are TRBV10-3 and TRBJ2-6; 8 nucleotides agree with TRBD2. The CDR3 contains 18 residues. With V trimmed by 7 bases and J by 0 bases, 11 bases remained unmatched. CDR1 ENHRY and CDR2 SYGVKD come from the germline V gene. The CDR3, as DNA: TGTGCCATCACGGGGGGGAGGGGAGGGAGCTCTGGGGCCAACGTCCTGACTTTC. Translated: CAITGGRGGSSGANVLTF.

The V and J genes are TRBV5-4 and TRBJ2-5, with 9 bases matching TRBD2. The CDR3 is 15 residues long. The J segment lost 1 base and the V segment lost 5 bases, leaving 6 bases of the junction unmatched. Germline CDR1 reads SGHNT; CDR2 reads YYREEE (reference sequence). In nucleotides, the CDR3 is TGTGCCAGCAGGGACTTAGCGGGAGCCCAAGAGACCCAGTACTTC. It translates to CASRDLAGAQETQYF.

The chain uses TRBV24-1 and TRBJ2-1; 7 nucleotides align to TRBD2. The CDR3 length is 14 residues. Germline trimming cut 3 bases from V and 6 bases from J; bases unmatched to any gene: 4. In germline, CDR1 is KGHDR, CDR2 SFDVKD. The CDR3 region has the DNA TGTGCCACCAGTGATCCGGGACTACTCAATGAGCAGTTCTTC. Translating it yields CATSDPGLLNEQFF.

This chain connects TRBV7-2 to TRBJ2-7, with D perhaps TRBD2 (6 bases). The V end was cut by 1 base, the J end by 6 bases, with 13 bases between. CDR1 and CDR2 from the germline V gene are SGHTA and FQGNSA. There are 14 residues in the CDR3. The CDR3 DNA follows: TGTGCCAGCAGCTTAGGGGTCGGGGGAGTCGAGCAGTACTTC. Amino acid sequence: CASSLGVGGVEQYF. Complete variable domain (other parts from reference TRBV7-2 and TRBJ2-7): GAGVSQSPSNKVTEKGKDVELRCDPISGHTALYWYRQSLGQGLEFLIYFQGNSAPDKSGLPSDRFSAERTGGSVSTLTIQRTQQEDSAVYLCASSLGVGGVEQYFGPGTRLTVT.

The chain joins TRBV6-5 to TRBJ1-1; D is ambiguous. This CDR3 is built from 14 residues. The V end lost 8 bases, the J end lost 0 bases, and 13 bases lay between the germline ends. Germline CDR1 reads MNHEY; CDR2 reads SVGAGI. The CDR3 nucleotides read TGTGCCAGCCACGAAACGAGCCTGAACACTGAAGCTTTCTTT. Amino acid sequence: CASHETSLNTEAFF.

The gene calls are TRBV24-1 and TRBJ2-1; TRBD2 aligns across 10 bases. Germline CDR1 reads KGHDR; CDR2 reads SFDVKD. CDR3 length equals 15 residues. V dropped 9 bases and J dropped 9; count of bases not matched to a gene: 13. CDR3 protein: CATSTSGDVGFEQFF. CDR3 coding DNA: TGTGCCACCTCAACTAGCGGGGATGTGGGATTTGAGCAGTTCTTC.

V gene TRBV28 combines with J gene TRBJ1-5, with 8 bases that match TRBD1. The CDR3 contains 14 residues. CDR1 is MDHEN, CDR2 SYDVKM, per germline. The V segment lost 6 bases and the J segment 6 bases; nucleotides outside the gene matches: 7. The CDR3 bases are TGTGCCAGCAGGCCCCAGGGGGCAGGTCAGCCCCAGCATTTT. Its translation: CASRPQGAGQPQHF.

This clone was counted between two and nine times. The CDR3 DNA reads as TGTGCCAGCAGCCGAGGGACAGTCGCCAGCAATCAGCCCCAGCATTTT. It yields the protein CASSRGTVASNQPQHF. The chain links TRBV7-9 to TRBJ1-5, with TRBD1 matching over 7 bases. CDR1 SEHNR and CDR2 FQNEAQ come from the germline V gene (reference sequence). The J segment lost 1 base and the V segment lost 5 bases, leaving 8 bases of the junction unmatched. The CDR3 is made up of 16 amino acids.

This clone has just one count. The V and J genes are TRBV5-4 and TRBJ1-2; D gene ambiguous. The germline V and J ends were trimmed by 2 bases and 1 base, with 9 bases remaining between them. Germline loops: CDR1 SGHNT, CDR2 YYREEE (reference sequence). The CDR3 runs 14 residues. The CDR3 spells CASSFSGFNYGYTF. Here the CDR3 DNA reads TGTGCCAGCAGCTTTTCCGGGTTTAACTATGGCTACACCTTC.

The chain is built from TRBV6-1 and TRBJ2-2; tentative D call: TRBD1 (6 bases). Germline V lookup: CDR1 MNHNS, CDR2 SASEGT. The V end was cut by 2 bases, the J end by 3 bases, with 13 bases between. This CDR3 contains 16 residues. The CDR3 here is CASSEPGTTYTGELFF. The CDR3 DNA is TGTGCCAGCAGTGAACCTGGGACAACCTACACCGGGGAGCTGTTTTTT.

V and J are TRBV5-1 and TRBJ1-1; D might be TRBD1 (5 bases). Trimming pared 0 bases from V and 3 bases from J, leaving 12 bases between. The CDR3 has 15 residues. Germline V gene lookup returns CDR1 SGHRS and CDR2 YFSETQ. This CDR3 reads CASSLAGSGYTEAFF. The CDR3 DNA reads TGCGCCAGCAGCTTGGCCGGATCAGGGTACACTGAAGCTTTCTTT. Supplemented by reference TRBV5-1 and TRBJ1-1, the full variable domain reads KAGVTQTPRYLIKTRGQQVTLSCSPISGHRSVSWYQQTPGQGLQFLFEYFSETQRNKGNFPGRFSGRQFSNSRSEMNVSTLELGDSALYLCASSLAGSGYTEAFFGQGTRLTVV.